This T cell receptor beta chain comes out of a study of molecular identifiers for immune sequencing clone quantification. V shed 5 bases and J shed 11 bases, with 16 bases lying between them. Germline lookup yields CDR1 SEHNR and CDR2 FQNEAQ (reference sequence). The CDR3 runs to 13 residues. TCRdb reanalysed the PCR reads using MiXCR and keeps one entry per CDR3 protein. The table has some 580,000 distinct CDR3 sequences, around 25% seen once. This clonotype was found many times. The V and J genes are TRBV7-9 and TRBJ1-5; a possible D gene is TRBD1 (6 bases). The material sequenced was naive CD8+ T cells from blood, with Jurkat cell RNA spiked in. The subset was: FACS-sorted CD8+CD4-CCR7+CD45RA+ naive T cells. The TCR was taken from a human donor in good health. Some libraries in this study had Jurkat cell RNA spiked in. For the CDR3, the DNA is TGTGCCAGCAGCCCTACGACAGGCCGTTCCCAGCATTTT. Amino acid sequence: CASSPTTGRSQHF. The full variable domain, rest sourced from reference TRBV7-9 and TRBJ1-5, is DTGVSQNPRHKITKRGQNVTFRCDPISEHNRLYWYRQTLGQGPEFLTYFQNEAQLEKSRLLSDRFSAERPKGSFSTLEIQRTEQGDSAMYLCASSPTTGRSQHFGDGTRLSIL.